The 13 T cell receptor beta chains below come from one sample, sequenced in a study of shared clonotypes between healthy human individuals. Libraries were prepared by immunoSEQ multiplex PCR; TCRdb keeps only in-frame clonotypes and omits some of them. The sample includes more than 2,000,000 clones, approximately 95% of them seen just once. Sample: naive CD4+ T cells from PBMCs. Subset indicated: CD45RA+ positively selected. These receptors were obtained from a young man in good health. Some clones in this sample may be carry-over from other donors' samples.

The chain employs TRBV5-1 and TRBJ2-7; TRBD2 is a possible D gene (6 bases). The germline V and J ends were trimmed by 2 bases and 2 bases, with 14 bases remaining between them. The CDR3 covers 15 residues. Germline CDR1 and CDR2: SGHRS and YFSETQ. DNA for the CDR3: TGCGCCAGCAGCTTCTCGGGAGTTGCAACCTACGAGCAGTACTTC. Translation: CASSFSGVATYEQYF.

For the CDR3, the DNA is TGTGCCAGCAGCACCGGGGCCTCCTACGAGCAGTACTTC. Translation: CASSTGASYEQYF. The gene calls are TRBV5-5 and TRBJ2-7, with D perhaps given as TRBD1 or TRBD2 (5 bases each). Per the germline V gene, CDR1 is SGHKS and CDR2 is YYEKEE (reference sequence). The CDR3 is 13 residues long. Trimming pared 4 bases from V and 0 bases from J, leaving 8 bases between.

The chain uses TRBV11-2 and TRBJ1-1; D is unclear. With 5 bases removed from V and 6 bases from J, the gap between germline ends came to 13 bases. CDR3 length: 13 residues. Per the germline V gene, CDR1 is SGHAT and CDR2 is FQNNGV. The CDR3 reads CASSAGRAAEAFF. The CDR3 DNA reads TGTGCCAGCAGCGCTGGACGGGCGGCTGAAGCTTTCTTT.

This chain links TRBV6-1 with TRBJ1-1; weak D call: TRBD1 (5 bases). With 8 bases removed from V and 1 base from J, the gap between germline ends came to 8 bases. Germline assignment: CDR1 MNHNS and CDR2 SASEGT. This CDR3 is 12 amino acids long. CDR3 residues: CASRGSNTEAFF. CDR3 nucleotide sequence: TGTGCCAGCCGGGGCTCGAACACTGAAGCTTTCTTT.

Here the CDR3 reads CASKDRDTEAFF. Here the CDR3 DNA reads TGTGCCAGTAAGGACCGCGACACTGAAGCTTTCTTT. The gene calls are TRBV19 and TRBJ1-1; unclear D gene. V was shortened by 7 bases and J by 3 bases, with 9 bases between the two germline ends. The germline V gene has CDR1 LNHDA and CDR2 SQIVND (reference sequence). The CDR3 spans 12 residues.

The chain is built from TRBV28 and TRBJ1-1, with unresolved D. The germline V gene encodes CDR1 MDHEN and CDR2 SYDVKM. The CDR3 contains 15 residues. Between the trimmed V and J ends, which lost 3 bases and 1 base, there was a span of 12 bases. The chain's CDR3 is CASSFESWRNTEAFF. The CDR3, as DNA: TGTGCCAGCAGTTTTGAGTCATGGAGGAACACTGAAGCTTTCTTT.

The chain joins TRBV19 to TRBJ2-3, with TRBD2 as a possible D gene (5 bases). There are 18 residues in the CDR3. CDR1 and CDR2 (germline): LNHDA, SQIVND (reference sequence). V was cut by 6 bases and J by 0 bases, with 22 bases left in between. Here the CDR3 reads CASRREGVAIPSTDTQYF. CDR3 DNA sequence: TGTGCCAGTAGACGCGAGGGAGTTGCCATCCCTAGCACAGATACGCAGTATTTT.

The chain is built from TRBV7-2 and TRBJ1-4, with a weak D call TRBD1 (5 bases). The length of the CDR3 is 15 residues. From germline, CDR1 is SGHTA and CDR2 FQGNSA. V was shortened by 4 bases and J by 4 bases, with 13 bases between the two germline ends. The chain's CDR3 is CASSWGDRDNEKLFF. CDR3 bases: TGTGCCAGCAGCTGGGGTGACAGAGATAATGAAAAACTGTTTTTT.

V gene TRBV6-1 combines with J gene TRBJ2-5; the D gene is possibly TRBD1 (8 bases). Trimming left V 6 bases short and J 3 bases short, with 14 bases between. From germline, CDR1 is MNHNS and CDR2 SASEGT. This CDR3 has 14 residues. This chain's CDR3 is CASRDTGGEETQYF. CDR3 in DNA: TGTGCCAGCAGGGACACAGGGGGGGAAGAGACCCAGTACTTC.

V and J are TRBV19 and TRBJ1-1; D is undetermined. The V gene lost 7 bases and the J gene lost 0 bases, with 12 bases spanning the gap. Germline-derived CDR1 and CDR2 are LNHDA and SQIVND (reference sequence). CDR3 size: 14 residues. For the CDR3, the DNA is TGTGCCAGTACCCCAAAGGGAGTGAACACTGAAGCTTTCTTT. Translating it yields CASTPKGVNTEAFF.

This chain uses TRBV5-1 with TRBJ2-5; D is unclear. Trimming pared 7 bases from V and 5 bases from J, leaving 9 bases between. Per the germline V gene, CDR1 is SGHRS and CDR2 is YFSETQ. This CDR3 is built from 11 residues. The chain's CDR3 is CASAWLETQYF. Written as DNA, the CDR3 is TGCGCCAGCGCATGGTTGGAGACCCAGTACTTC.

V is TRBV18 and J is TRBJ2-7; D uncertain. CDR1 is KGHSH and CDR2 is LQKENI in the germline V gene. The V end was cut by 2 bases, the J end by 3 bases, with 20 bases between. This CDR3 has 17 amino acids. CDR3: CASSPIFQGFLGYEQYF. The CDR3, as DNA: TGTGCCAGCTCACCAATCTTTCAAGGATTTTTGGGCTACGAGCAGTACTTC.

The chain uses TRBV5-4 and TRBJ2-1; 8 bases agree with TRBD1. CDR3 length: 14 amino acids. The V and J ends lost 0 bases and 6 bases, in that order; junction bases with no gene match: 2. From germline, CDR1 is SGHNT and CDR2 YYREEE (reference sequence). The CDR3 DNA is TGTGCCAGCAGCTTGGGCCAGGGGGCCAATGAGCAGTTCTTC. Amino acid sequence: CASSLGQGANEQFF.